The 5 T cell receptor beta chains listed next were all sequenced from one sample in a study of Ad26.COV2.S vaccination and SARS-CoV-2 variants. Sequencing was performed with immunoSEQ multiplex PCR; in TCRdb, only in-frame clones are kept and a portion is missing. Of 380,000 or so clones listed, 80% to 90% were seen once; the top ten hold over 8.5%. Treatment defined: about 20 received Ad26.COV2.S at low or high dose, single or two shots; about 5 received placebo; per-sample allocation not given. Day 63 after the first vaccine or placebo injection was the time point for sampling. The sample consisted of peripheral blood, taken in a trial of Ad26.COV2.S vaccine versus placebo. The receptor source for this set is a person aged 18 to 59 who received the Ad26.COV2.S COVID-19 vaccine or a placebo.

This chain uses TRBV12-2 with TRBJ1-5. TRBV12-2 is listed as a pseudogene. CDR3 length equals 18 residues. Written as DNA, the CDR3 is TGTGCAAGTCGCTTAAACTTGGGAGGTTCAGGGAGACAGCAGCCCCAGCATTTT. Its protein product is CASRLNLGGSGRQQPQHF.

This clone was detected once. The V call is TRBV14, the J call TRBJ2-7; TRBD2 matches 13 bases. The CDR3 spans 16 residues. Trimming at V came to 3 bases and at J to 4 bases, leaving 6 bases not matched to a gene. Germline values: CDR1 SGHDN, CDR2 FVKESK. CDR3 region: CASSQTGLAGNYEQYF. The CDR3 coding sequence is TGTGCCAGCAGCCAGACGGGACTAGCGGGAAATTACGAGCAGTACTTC. The variable domain in full, with the rest retrieved from reference TRBV14 and TRBJ2-7, is EAGVTQFPSHSVIEKGQTVTLRCDPISGHDNLYWYRRVMGKEIKFLLHFVKESKQDESGMPNNRFLAERTGGTYSTLKVQPAELEDSGVYFCASSQTGLAGNYEQYFGPGTRLTVT.

The chain links TRBV7-9 to TRBJ2-5, with 9 bases lining up with TRBD1. Germline loops: CDR1 SEHNR, CDR2 FQNEAQ (reference sequence). The length of the CDR3 is 14 residues. The trim removed 9 bases at V and 3 bases at J, leaving 8 bases unmatched. CDR3 sequence reads: CASFSWDREETQYF. CDR3 DNA sequence: TGTGCCAGTTTCAGTTGGGACAGGGAAGAGACCCAGTACTTC.

The chain recombines TRBV7-2 with TRBJ2-1; D is perhaps TRBD2 (5 bases). The germline CDR1 and CDR2 sequences are SGHTA and FQGNSA. V was shortened by 2 bases and J by 5 bases, with 13 bases between the two germline ends. The length of the CDR3 is 15 residues. The CDR3 protein is CASSLYVRGNNEQFF. CDR3 DNA sequence: TGTGCCAGCAGCTTATACGTAAGAGGGAACAATGAGCAGTTCTTC.

This clone was detected once. The J gene is TRBJ1-5, the V gene TRBV20-1; no clear D. CDR3 size: 11 residues. CDR1 and CDR2 (germline): DFQATT, SNEGSKA (reference sequence). V shed 5 bases and J shed 3 bases, with 5 bases lying between them. CDR3 nucleotides: TGCAGTGCTGGGGACAATCAGCCCCAGCATTTT. Its protein product is CSAGDNQPQHF.